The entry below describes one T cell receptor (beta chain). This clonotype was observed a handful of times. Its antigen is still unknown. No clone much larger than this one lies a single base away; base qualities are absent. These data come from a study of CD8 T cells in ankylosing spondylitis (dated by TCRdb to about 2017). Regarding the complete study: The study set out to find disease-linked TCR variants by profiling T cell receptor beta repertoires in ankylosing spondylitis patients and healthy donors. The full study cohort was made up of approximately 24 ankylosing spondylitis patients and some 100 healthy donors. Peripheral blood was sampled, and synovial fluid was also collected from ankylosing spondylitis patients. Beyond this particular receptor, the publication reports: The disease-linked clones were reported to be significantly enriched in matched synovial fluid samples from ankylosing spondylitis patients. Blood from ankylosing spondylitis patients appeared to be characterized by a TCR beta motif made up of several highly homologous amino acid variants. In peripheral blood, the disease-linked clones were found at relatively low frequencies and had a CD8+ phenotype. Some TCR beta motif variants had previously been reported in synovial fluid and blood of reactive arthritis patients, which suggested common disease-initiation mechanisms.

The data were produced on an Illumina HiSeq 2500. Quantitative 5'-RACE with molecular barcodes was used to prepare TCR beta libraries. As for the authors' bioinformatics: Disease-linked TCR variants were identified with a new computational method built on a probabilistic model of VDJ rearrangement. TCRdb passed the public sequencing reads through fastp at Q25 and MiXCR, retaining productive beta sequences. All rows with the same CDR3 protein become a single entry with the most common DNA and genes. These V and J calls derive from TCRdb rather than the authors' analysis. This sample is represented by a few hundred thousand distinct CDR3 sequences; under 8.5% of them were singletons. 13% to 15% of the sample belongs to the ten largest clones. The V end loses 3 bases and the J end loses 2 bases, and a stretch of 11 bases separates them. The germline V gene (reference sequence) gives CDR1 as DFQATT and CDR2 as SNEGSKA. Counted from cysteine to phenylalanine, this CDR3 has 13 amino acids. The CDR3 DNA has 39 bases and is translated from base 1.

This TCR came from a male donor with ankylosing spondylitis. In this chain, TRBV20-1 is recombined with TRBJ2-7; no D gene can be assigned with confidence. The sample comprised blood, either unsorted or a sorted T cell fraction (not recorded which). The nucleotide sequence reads TGCAGTGCTAGGCCCCCGTGGGCCTACGAGCAGTACTTC. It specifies CSARPPWAYEQYF.